This T cell receptor (beta chain) was captured in a study of blood T cell repertoires in COVID-19. For the study at large: Samples representing acute and convalescent COVID-19 were sourced from the United States, Italy and Spain. PBMCs, B-cell-depleted T cells, or T cells were the source of the cDNA or gDNA that made up the material.

Germline values: CDR1 SGHRS, CDR2 YFSETQ. The CDR3 runs to 18 residues. V lost 4 bases and J lost 0; bases outside the gene matches: 5. Authors' processing steps: Estimates of nucleated cell counts were drawn from the amplification of reference gene primers. Only in-frame clones appear in the TCRdb table, and some are missing; sequencing was by immunoSEQ multiplex PCR. V and J calls and clone size are those listed in that table; D and trimming were worked out from the DNA. The data show more than 150,000 clones, around 80% seen once. This clonotype was sampled from a woman aged 80 or older with active or convalescent COVID-19. Sequencing used peripheral blood. The chain couples TRBV5-1 to TRBJ2-2; 14 positions match TRBD2. The CDR3 nucleotides are TGCGCCAGCAGCCGGGGACTAGCGGGGGAGCCGAACACCGGGGAGCTGTTTTTT. Residues: CASSRGLAGEPNTGELFF.